One and the same sample provided the 19 T cell receptor beta chains below, sequenced in a study of regulatory T cells in long-lasting Graves disease. Time point noted: persistent/refractory GD, antithyroid drugs over 5 years with positive TRAb. PBMCs were the source of the RNA used for TCR sequencing. According to the study, TCR beta libraries were built with iRepertoire HTBI primers and CDR3-region Arm-PCR. A single record per CDR3 protein comes from TCRdb applying MiXCR to the multiplex PCR reads. The data hold 400,000 to 450,000 distinct CDR3 sequences, with 23% observed a single time. The starting material was peripheral blood mononuclear cells (PBMCs), obtained when the disease was refractory, from a patient treated with antithyroid drugs. The origin of the receptors is a female donor with Graves disease.

The rearrangement joins TRBV3-1 to TRBJ1-2; the D gene is possibly TRBD1 (5 bases). CDR1 and CDR2 from the germline V gene are LGHDT and YNNKEL (reference sequence). V gave up 5 bases and J gave up 3 bases, with 10 bases separating them. CDR3 length: 13 residues. CDR3 DNA: TGTGCCAGCAGCAACGGGGCCGACTATGGCTACACCTTC. It yields the protein CASSNGADYGYTF.

The sample holds a few counts of this clonotype. V usage is TRBV30 and J usage is TRBJ2-2, with D possibly matching TRBD2 (5 bases). This CDR3 is 15 amino acids long. CDR1 is GTSNPN and CDR2 is SVGIG in the germline V gene (reference sequence). Trimming stripped 2 bases from V and 3 bases from J, with 13 bases between. CDR3 amino acids: CAWSISGVDTGELFF. The CDR3 DNA reads as TGTGCCTGGAGTATATCCGGGGTCGACACCGGGGAGCTGTTTTTT.

V is TRBV2 and J is TRBJ2-1; weak D call: TRBD1 (5 bases). Germline CDR1 is SNHLY and CDR2 is FYNNEI. CDR3 length: 10 amino acids. V was clipped by 7 bases and J by 10 bases, with 8 bases between them. In DNA form, the CDR3 reads TGTGCCAGCATTGGACACGAGCAGTTCTTC. Its translation: CASIGHEQFF.

The chain employs TRBV11-1 and TRBJ1-5; D gene ambiguous. The CDR3 has 9 amino acids. Germline CDR1 SGHAT, CDR2 FQDESV (reference sequence). The V end was cut by 7 bases, the J end by 9 bases, with 4 bases between. The CDR3 here is CASTGPQHF. The CDR3 DNA reads TGTGCCAGCACGGGGCCCCAGCATTTT.

This clonotype was seen a few times. J is TRBJ2-1 and V is TRBV12-5; TRBD2 aligns across 10 bases. The CDR3 sequence is 14 residues long. V was pared by 9 bases and J by 6 bases, with 8 bases of the junction left unmatched. Per germline, CDR1 LGHNT and CDR2 FRNRAP. Here the CDR3 DNA reads TGTGCTAGCGCCCCTAGCGGGAGTATCAATGAGCAGTTCTTC. Translation gives CASAPSGSINEQFF.

The rearrangement uses TRBV28 and TRBJ1-1; TRBD1 aligns across 7 bases. Germline V gives CDR1 MDHEN, CDR2 SYDVKM. V shed 8 bases, J shed 0 bases, and the junction held 9 bases outside the gene matches. The CDR3 runs to 15 residues. CDR3 DNA sequence: TGTGCCAGCGGTCCAGTTAGGGGGCTGAACACTGAAGCTTTCTTT. It codes for CASGPVRGLNTEAFF. The full variable domain, rest sourced from reference TRBV28 and TRBJ1-1, is DVKVTQSSRYLVKRTGEKVFLECVQDMDHENMFWYRQDPGLGLRLIYFSYDVKMKEKGDIPEGYSVSREKKERFSLILESASTNQTSMYLCASGPVRGLNTEAFFGQGTRLTVV.

The table lists this clonotype with a few counts. The rearrangement joins TRBV20-1 to TRBJ2-7; D may be TRBD1 (5 bases). V shed 0 bases and J shed 2 bases, with 11 bases lying between them. CDR1 and CDR2 from the germline V gene are DFQATT and SNEGSKA (reference sequence). The CDR3 consists of 14 residues. CDR3: CSARDVKGTYEQYF. CDR3 DNA: TGCAGTGCTAGAGATGTGAAGGGGACCTACGAGCAGTACTTC.

This clonotype appeared many times. The chain joins TRBV2 to TRBJ2-1, with 9 bases aligning to TRBD2. Germline-derived CDR1 and CDR2 are SNHLY and FYNNEI. Trimming cost V 5 bases and J 8 bases; bases outside gene matches: 13. CDR3 length: 16 residues. The CDR3 protein is CASSTGGGGLAYEQFF. As DNA, the CDR3 is TGTGCCAGCAGTACTGGCGGAGGGGGACTAGCCTATGAGCAGTTCTTC.

This chain links TRBV20-1 with TRBJ2-7, with 11 bases that match TRBD2. V lost 3 bases, J lost 2 bases, and 6 bases stayed unmatched. Germline loops: CDR1 DFQATT, CDR2 SNEGSKA (reference sequence). This CDR3 region has 15 residues. In DNA, the CDR3 is TGCAGTGCTAGTATGGGTAGCGGGAGGGCCTACGAGCAGTACTTC. It codes for CSASMGSGRAYEQYF.

The chain recombines TRBV11-2 with TRBJ2-7; D tentatively reads TRBD1 or TRBD2 (5 bases each). V was trimmed by 5 bases and J by 3 bases, leaving 20 bases between them. From germline, CDR1 is SGHAT and CDR2 FQNNGV. This CDR3 spans 16 amino acids. CDR3 residues: CASSLGDRSGIYEQYF. The CDR3 nucleotides read TGTGCCAGCAGCCTCGGGGACCGCTCGGGCATCTACGAGCAGTACTTC. Full variable domain (outside the CDR3, taken from reference TRBV11-2 and TRBJ2-7): EAGVAQSPRYKIIEKRQSVAFWCNPISGHATLYWYQQILGQGPKLLIQFQNNGVVDDSQLPKDRFSAERLKGVDSTLKIQPAKLEDSAVYLCASSLGDRSGIYEQYFGPGTRLTVT.

The chain recombines TRBV9 with TRBJ2-7; D could derive from TRBD1 or TRBD2 (7 bases each). The CDR3 runs to 17 residues. The V and J ends lost 3 bases and 3 bases respectively, with 22 bases between them. The germline V gene encodes CDR1 SGDLS and CDR2 YYNGEE. The CDR3 DNA is TGTGCCAGCAGCGCCTCCAGGGGGGGGAAATTTAACTACGAGCAGTACTTC. Residues: CASSASRGGKFNYEQYF.

The genes are TRBV20-1 and TRBJ1-1; TRBD1 aligns across 7 bases. The CDR3 runs to 16 residues. Germline V lookup: CDR1 DFQATT, CDR2 SNEGSKA (reference sequence). Trimming removed 0 bases from V and 4 bases from J; junction bases left unmatched: 11. CDR3 DNA: TGCAGTGCTAGAGAGCCACTACGGGACAGCGGCACTGAAGCTTTCTTT. Protein: CSAREPLRDSGTEAFF.

Ten or more counts support this clonotype. The genes are TRBV28 and TRBJ1-1, with 8 nucleotides matching TRBD1. J gave up 7 bases and V 1 base, and 8 bases lay outside the gene matches. The CDR3 sequence is 15 residues long. Germline V CDR1 and CDR2: MDHEN, SYDVKM. CDR3 sequence: CASSLFYRGANEAFF. In DNA, the CDR3 is TGTGCCAGCAGTTTATTTTACAGGGGGGCAAATGAAGCTTTCTTT.

This clonotype was counted many times. The gene calls are TRBV7-2 and TRBJ2-7, with D uncertain. CDR3 length: 13 amino acids. V dropped 2 bases and J dropped 3 bases, with 8 bases sitting between them. Germline V lookup: CDR1 SGHTA, CDR2 FQGNSA. This chain's CDR3 is CASSLTPSYEQYF. CDR3 sequence (DNA): TGTGCCAGCAGCTTAACCCCAAGCTACGAGCAGTACTTC.

This clonotype was recorded many times. J is TRBJ1-2 and V is TRBV20-1; 9 bases match TRBD1. Trimming removed 1 base from V and 4 bases from J; junction bases left unmatched: 4. The CDR3 is made up of 14 amino acids. The germline V gene encodes CDR1 DFQATT and CDR2 SNEGSKA (reference sequence). This CDR3 reads CSARVDRGGYGYTF. In nucleotides, the CDR3 is TGCAGTGCTAGAGTGGACAGGGGAGGCTATGGCTACACCTTC.

A few counts support this clonotype. The J gene is TRBJ2-7, the V gene TRBV4-3; D gene unclear. The V end was cut by 1 base, the J end by 0 bases, with 7 bases between. The CDR3 contains 14 residues. CDR1 LGHNA and CDR2 YSLEER come from the germline V gene. The CDR3 region has the DNA TGCGCCAGCAGCCAAGGCCGGACCTCCTACGAGCAGTACTTC. Protein: CASSQGRTSYEQYF.

The genes are TRBV2 and TRBJ2-7; D is unresolved. Germline assignment: CDR1 SNHLY and CDR2 FYNNEI. The CDR3 runs 14 residues. V was pared by 9 bases and J by 5 bases, with 20 bases between. CDR3 amino acids: CASGGLRKGNEQYF. The DNA for the CDR3 is TGTGCCAGTGGTGGCCTGCGGAAGGGAAACGAGCAGTACTTC.

The rearrangement links TRBV3-1 to TRBJ1-6; 9 nucleotides align to TRBD1. With 5 bases clipped from V and 4 bases from J, the junction kept 6 bases outside the gene matches. The CDR3 runs to 16 residues. CDR1 LGHDT and CDR2 YNNKEL come from the germline V gene (reference sequence). In nucleotides, the CDR3 is TGTGCCAGCAGCAATAACAGGGGGCGGTATAATTCACCCCTCCACTTT. It specifies CASSNNRGRYNSPLHF.

The chain carries TRBV28 and TRBJ1-4; D is perhaps TRBD1 (5 bases). The CDR3 spans 13 residues. Deletions cut 4 bases from V and 6 bases from J, with 9 bases between. Germline V gives CDR1 MDHEN, CDR2 SYDVKM. The DNA of the CDR3 is TGTGCCAGCAGTTACGACAGCGATGAAAAACTGTTTTTT. Translated, it gives CASSYDSDEKLFF.